The 15 T cell receptor beta chains in this list originate from one sample, sequenced in a study of blood T cell repertoires in COVID-19. Sequenced by immunoSEQ multiplex PCR; TCRdb stores in-frame clones only, minus some. Among some 250,000 clones listed, around 86% were seen once. Material: peripheral blood. Receptors were obtained from a man aged 30 to 39 who had recovered from COVID-19.

Here the CDR3 DNA reads TGTGCCAGCAGCTTGGGAGCGATCTCTGGGGCCAACGTCCTGACTTTC. Translated: CASSLGAISGANVLTF. The V and J genes are TRBV5-8 and TRBJ2-6; no firm D call. Trimming shortened V by 0 bases and J by 0 bases, and 7 bases separated the two germline ends. CDR3 length equals 16 residues. Germline assignment: CDR1 SGHTS and CDR2 YDEGEE. The variable domain in full, completed from reference TRBV5-8 and TRBJ2-6, reads EAGVTQSPTHLIKTRGQQATLRCSPISGHTSVYWYQQALGLGLQFLLWYDEGEERNRGNFPPRFSGRQFPNYSSELNVNALELEDSALYLCASSLGAISGANVLTFGAGSRLTVL.

This chain connects TRBV2 to TRBJ1-4; 9 bases are a match to TRBD1. J lost 7 bases, V lost 6 bases, and 6 bases had no gene match. CDR1 is SNHLY, CDR2 FYNNEI, per germline. The CDR3 has 14 residues. The CDR3 DNA is TGTGCCAGCAGGGCCGGGACAGGGCCTGAAAAACTGTTTTTT. Amino acid sequence: CASRAGTGPEKLFF. Looking up the rest from reference TRBV2 and TRBJ1-4 gives the full variable domain: EPEVTQTPSHQVTQMGQEVILRCVPISNHLYFYWYRQILGQKVEFLVSFYNNEISEKSEIFDDQFSVERPDGSNFTLKIRSTKLEDSAMYFCASRAGTGPEKLFFGSGTQLSVL.

This chain uses TRBV5-4 with TRBJ1-1; TRBD1 is a possible D gene (6 bases). The CDR3 totals 16 residues. Between the trimmed V and J ends, which lost 0 bases and 1 base, there was a span of 13 bases. Germline CDR1 reads SGHNT; CDR2 reads YYREEE (reference sequence). CDR3 in amino acids: CASSLAPGQTNTEAFF. The CDR3 region has the DNA TGTGCCAGCAGCTTGGCCCCTGGACAGACGAACACTGAAGCTTTCTTT.

The chain carries TRBV7-3 and TRBJ1-2; 7 nucleotides align to TRBD1. Trimming at V came to 2 bases and at J to 2 bases, leaving 5 bases not matched to a gene. This CDR3 region has 15 residues. Germline lookup yields CDR1 SGHTA and CDR2 FQGTGA. DNA of the CDR3: TGTGCCAGCAGCTTATCGGGACAGCCAAACTATGGCTACACCTTC. Its translation is CASSLSGQPNYGYTF.

V and J are TRBV9 and TRBJ2-1; perhaps TRBD2 as D (6 bases). With 4 bases removed from V and 0 bases from J, the gap between germline ends came to 11 bases. The germline V gene has CDR1 SGDLS and CDR2 YYNGEE. The CDR3 loop spans 15 amino acids. CDR3 amino acids: CASSFSGVSYNEQFF. In nucleotides, the CDR3 is TGTGCCAGCAGCTTCTCGGGGGTCTCCTACAATGAGCAGTTCTTC.

Only a few counts were recorded for this clone. CDR3 loop: CASSLGGEFDEQFF. CDR3 nucleotides: TGTGCCAGCAGCTTAGGGGGGGAGTTTGATGAGCAGTTCTTC. The chain employs TRBV7-3 and TRBJ2-1; 7 bases are shared with TRBD2. V was clipped by 2 bases and J by 8 bases; unmatched bases: 6. This CDR3 comprises 14 residues. Germline V gene sequence: CDR1 SGHTA, CDR2 FQGTGA.

This clone turned up a few times. This same CDR3 is encoded by further DNA sequences in the sample. The chain has TRBV7-9 and TRBJ2-3; 8 nucleotides match TRBD1. The V and J ends lost 1 base and 0 bases, in that order; junction bases with no gene match: 3. This CDR3 comprises 16 residues. Germline V CDR1 and CDR2: SEHNR, FQNEAQ (reference sequence). Here the CDR3 DNA reads TGTGCCAGCAGCTTAGTCACAGGGGGAAGCACAGATACGCAGTATTTT. Translating gives CASSLVTGGSTDTQYF. The full variable domain, with the rest looked up from reference TRBV7-9 and TRBJ2-3, is DTGVSQNPRHKITKRGQNVTFRCDPISEHNRLYWYRQTLGQGPEFLTYFQNEAQLEKSRLLSDRFSAERPKGSFSTLEIQRTEQGDSAMYLCASSLVTGGSTDTQYFGPGTRLTVL.

The chain is built from TRBV10-3 and TRBJ1-1, with 8 bases identical to TRBD1. The germline V gene encodes CDR1 ENHRY and CDR2 SYGVKD. This CDR3 contains 17 residues. The J segment lost 4 bases and the V segment lost 10 bases, leaving 20 bases of the junction unmatched. This CDR3 is CATSRGGVTGAGTEAFF. Here the CDR3 DNA reads TGTGCCACCAGCCGCGGGGGGGTGACAGGGGCCGGCACTGAAGCTTTCTTT.

The rearrangement uses TRBV6-1 and TRBJ1-4; a weak D match, TRBD1 (5 bases). Germline CDR1 MNHNS, CDR2 SASEGT. This CDR3 has 12 amino acids. V was clipped by 2 bases and J by 10 bases, with 8 bases between them. The CDR3 DNA reads as TGTGCCAGCAGTGAACGCGGGGCAAAACTGTTTTTT. Its protein product is CASSERGAKLFF.

The table lists this clone with many counts. CDR3 region: CASSEGMGTGDGAFF. CDR3 bases: TGTGCCAGCAGTGAAGGAATGGGGACAGGCGATGGAGCTTTCTTT. The V and J genes are TRBV2 and TRBJ1-1, with 8 bases identical to TRBD1. CDR1 is SNHLY and CDR2 is FYNNEI in the germline V gene. This CDR3 has 15 residues. The V and J ends lost 1 base and 10 bases, in that order; junction bases with no gene match: 11.

The chain links TRBV5-1 to TRBJ2-1; 10 bases map to TRBD2. The ends lost 1 base at V and 12 bases at J; junction bases unmatched: 7. The germline CDR1 and CDR2 sequences are SGHRS and YFSETQ. The CDR3 sequence is 14 residues long. As DNA, the CDR3 is TGCGCCAGCAGCTTGAAACTAGCGGGGTCGTGGCAGTTCTTC. Translating gives CASSLKLAGSWQFF.

The sample holds one count of this clone. The chain has TRBV12-3 or TRBV12-4 and TRBJ1-3; the D is unclear. This CDR3 is built from 13 residues. V was cut by 4 bases and J by 2 bases, with 6 bases left in between. DNA for the CDR3: TGTGCCAGCAGTTCCCGAGCTGGAAACACCATATATTTT. Protein sequence: CASSSRAGNTIYF.

The V and J genes are TRBV19 and TRBJ1-2, with 10 bases matching TRBD1. Trimming at V came to 7 bases and at J to 3 bases, leaving 2 bases not matched to a gene. The CDR3 contains 13 residues. Germline V gives CDR1 LNHDA, CDR2 SQIVND (reference sequence). The CDR3 protein is CASKTGGDYGYTF. The CDR3 bases are TGTGCCAGTAAGACAGGGGGCGACTATGGCTACACCTTC.

This clone was seen just once. This chain connects TRBV7-9 to TRBJ1-1, with 12 bases fitting TRBD1. The CDR3 contains 15 residues. The V and J ends lost 5 bases and 5 bases, in that order; junction bases with no gene match: 6. Germline V lookup: CDR1 SEHNR, CDR2 FQNEAQ (reference sequence). The chain's CDR3 is CASSPWDRGQTEAFF. As DNA, the CDR3 is TGTGCCAGCAGCCCCTGGGACAGGGGGCAGACTGAAGCTTTCTTT.

The V call is TRBV7-8, the J call TRBJ1-1; D not certain. Trimming cost V 5 bases and J 1 base, with 11 bases left between them. Germline loops: CDR1 SGHVS, CDR2 FQNEAQ. This CDR3 spans 14 amino acids. CDR3 sequence: CASSTQAPNTEAFF. CDR3 in DNA: TGTGCCAGCAGCACTCAGGCGCCGAACACTGAAGCTTTCTTT.